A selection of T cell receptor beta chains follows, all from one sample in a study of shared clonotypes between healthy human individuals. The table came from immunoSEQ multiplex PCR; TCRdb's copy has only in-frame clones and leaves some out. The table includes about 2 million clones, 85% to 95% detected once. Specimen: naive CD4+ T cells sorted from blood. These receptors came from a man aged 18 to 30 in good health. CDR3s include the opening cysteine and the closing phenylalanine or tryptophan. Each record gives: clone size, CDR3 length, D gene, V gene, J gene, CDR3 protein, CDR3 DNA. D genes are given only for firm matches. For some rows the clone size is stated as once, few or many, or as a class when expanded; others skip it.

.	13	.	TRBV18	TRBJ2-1	CASSPVLVNEQFF	TGTGCCAGCTCACCGGTTCTAGTCAATGAGCAGTTCTTC
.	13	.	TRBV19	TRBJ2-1	CASSIGTTGEQFF	TGTGCCAGTAGTATAGGGACTACAGGTGAGCAGTTCTTC
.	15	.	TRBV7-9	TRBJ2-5	CASSLANLYQETQYF	TGTGCCAGCAGCTTGGCTAACTTGTACCAAGAGACCCAGTACTTC
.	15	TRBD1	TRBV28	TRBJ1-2	CASSIARAGGYGYTF	TGTGCCAGCAGTATCGCCAGGGCAGGGGGCTATGGCTACACCTTC
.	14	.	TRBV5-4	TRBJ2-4	CASSSQGEGDIQYF	TGTGCCAGCAGCTCCCAAGGAGAAGGGGACATTCAGTACTTC
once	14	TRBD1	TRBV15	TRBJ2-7	CATSSGTDPLGQYF	TGTGCCACCAGTTCCGGGACAGATCCTCTTGGGCAGTACTTC
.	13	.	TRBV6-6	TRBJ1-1	CASPLPGNTEAFF	TGTGCCAGCCCCTTACCAGGGAACACTGAAGCTTTCTTT
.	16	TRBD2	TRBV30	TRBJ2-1	CAWENRRSGSWDEQFF	TGTGCCTGGGAGAACCGGCGGAGCGGGAGTTGGGATGAGCAGTTCTTC
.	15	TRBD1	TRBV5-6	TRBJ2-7	CASSRGTGRSYEQYF	TGTGCCAGCAGCCGAGGGACAGGGCGCTCCTACGAGCAGTACTTC
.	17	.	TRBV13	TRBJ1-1	CASSLPAGVGGVTEAFF	TGTGCCAGCAGCCTACCCGCGGGGGTAGGGGGAGTCACTGAAGCTTTCTTT
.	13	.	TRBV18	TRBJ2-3	CASSSFGADTQYF	TGTGCCAGCTCATCGTTTGGTGCAGATACGCAGTATTTT